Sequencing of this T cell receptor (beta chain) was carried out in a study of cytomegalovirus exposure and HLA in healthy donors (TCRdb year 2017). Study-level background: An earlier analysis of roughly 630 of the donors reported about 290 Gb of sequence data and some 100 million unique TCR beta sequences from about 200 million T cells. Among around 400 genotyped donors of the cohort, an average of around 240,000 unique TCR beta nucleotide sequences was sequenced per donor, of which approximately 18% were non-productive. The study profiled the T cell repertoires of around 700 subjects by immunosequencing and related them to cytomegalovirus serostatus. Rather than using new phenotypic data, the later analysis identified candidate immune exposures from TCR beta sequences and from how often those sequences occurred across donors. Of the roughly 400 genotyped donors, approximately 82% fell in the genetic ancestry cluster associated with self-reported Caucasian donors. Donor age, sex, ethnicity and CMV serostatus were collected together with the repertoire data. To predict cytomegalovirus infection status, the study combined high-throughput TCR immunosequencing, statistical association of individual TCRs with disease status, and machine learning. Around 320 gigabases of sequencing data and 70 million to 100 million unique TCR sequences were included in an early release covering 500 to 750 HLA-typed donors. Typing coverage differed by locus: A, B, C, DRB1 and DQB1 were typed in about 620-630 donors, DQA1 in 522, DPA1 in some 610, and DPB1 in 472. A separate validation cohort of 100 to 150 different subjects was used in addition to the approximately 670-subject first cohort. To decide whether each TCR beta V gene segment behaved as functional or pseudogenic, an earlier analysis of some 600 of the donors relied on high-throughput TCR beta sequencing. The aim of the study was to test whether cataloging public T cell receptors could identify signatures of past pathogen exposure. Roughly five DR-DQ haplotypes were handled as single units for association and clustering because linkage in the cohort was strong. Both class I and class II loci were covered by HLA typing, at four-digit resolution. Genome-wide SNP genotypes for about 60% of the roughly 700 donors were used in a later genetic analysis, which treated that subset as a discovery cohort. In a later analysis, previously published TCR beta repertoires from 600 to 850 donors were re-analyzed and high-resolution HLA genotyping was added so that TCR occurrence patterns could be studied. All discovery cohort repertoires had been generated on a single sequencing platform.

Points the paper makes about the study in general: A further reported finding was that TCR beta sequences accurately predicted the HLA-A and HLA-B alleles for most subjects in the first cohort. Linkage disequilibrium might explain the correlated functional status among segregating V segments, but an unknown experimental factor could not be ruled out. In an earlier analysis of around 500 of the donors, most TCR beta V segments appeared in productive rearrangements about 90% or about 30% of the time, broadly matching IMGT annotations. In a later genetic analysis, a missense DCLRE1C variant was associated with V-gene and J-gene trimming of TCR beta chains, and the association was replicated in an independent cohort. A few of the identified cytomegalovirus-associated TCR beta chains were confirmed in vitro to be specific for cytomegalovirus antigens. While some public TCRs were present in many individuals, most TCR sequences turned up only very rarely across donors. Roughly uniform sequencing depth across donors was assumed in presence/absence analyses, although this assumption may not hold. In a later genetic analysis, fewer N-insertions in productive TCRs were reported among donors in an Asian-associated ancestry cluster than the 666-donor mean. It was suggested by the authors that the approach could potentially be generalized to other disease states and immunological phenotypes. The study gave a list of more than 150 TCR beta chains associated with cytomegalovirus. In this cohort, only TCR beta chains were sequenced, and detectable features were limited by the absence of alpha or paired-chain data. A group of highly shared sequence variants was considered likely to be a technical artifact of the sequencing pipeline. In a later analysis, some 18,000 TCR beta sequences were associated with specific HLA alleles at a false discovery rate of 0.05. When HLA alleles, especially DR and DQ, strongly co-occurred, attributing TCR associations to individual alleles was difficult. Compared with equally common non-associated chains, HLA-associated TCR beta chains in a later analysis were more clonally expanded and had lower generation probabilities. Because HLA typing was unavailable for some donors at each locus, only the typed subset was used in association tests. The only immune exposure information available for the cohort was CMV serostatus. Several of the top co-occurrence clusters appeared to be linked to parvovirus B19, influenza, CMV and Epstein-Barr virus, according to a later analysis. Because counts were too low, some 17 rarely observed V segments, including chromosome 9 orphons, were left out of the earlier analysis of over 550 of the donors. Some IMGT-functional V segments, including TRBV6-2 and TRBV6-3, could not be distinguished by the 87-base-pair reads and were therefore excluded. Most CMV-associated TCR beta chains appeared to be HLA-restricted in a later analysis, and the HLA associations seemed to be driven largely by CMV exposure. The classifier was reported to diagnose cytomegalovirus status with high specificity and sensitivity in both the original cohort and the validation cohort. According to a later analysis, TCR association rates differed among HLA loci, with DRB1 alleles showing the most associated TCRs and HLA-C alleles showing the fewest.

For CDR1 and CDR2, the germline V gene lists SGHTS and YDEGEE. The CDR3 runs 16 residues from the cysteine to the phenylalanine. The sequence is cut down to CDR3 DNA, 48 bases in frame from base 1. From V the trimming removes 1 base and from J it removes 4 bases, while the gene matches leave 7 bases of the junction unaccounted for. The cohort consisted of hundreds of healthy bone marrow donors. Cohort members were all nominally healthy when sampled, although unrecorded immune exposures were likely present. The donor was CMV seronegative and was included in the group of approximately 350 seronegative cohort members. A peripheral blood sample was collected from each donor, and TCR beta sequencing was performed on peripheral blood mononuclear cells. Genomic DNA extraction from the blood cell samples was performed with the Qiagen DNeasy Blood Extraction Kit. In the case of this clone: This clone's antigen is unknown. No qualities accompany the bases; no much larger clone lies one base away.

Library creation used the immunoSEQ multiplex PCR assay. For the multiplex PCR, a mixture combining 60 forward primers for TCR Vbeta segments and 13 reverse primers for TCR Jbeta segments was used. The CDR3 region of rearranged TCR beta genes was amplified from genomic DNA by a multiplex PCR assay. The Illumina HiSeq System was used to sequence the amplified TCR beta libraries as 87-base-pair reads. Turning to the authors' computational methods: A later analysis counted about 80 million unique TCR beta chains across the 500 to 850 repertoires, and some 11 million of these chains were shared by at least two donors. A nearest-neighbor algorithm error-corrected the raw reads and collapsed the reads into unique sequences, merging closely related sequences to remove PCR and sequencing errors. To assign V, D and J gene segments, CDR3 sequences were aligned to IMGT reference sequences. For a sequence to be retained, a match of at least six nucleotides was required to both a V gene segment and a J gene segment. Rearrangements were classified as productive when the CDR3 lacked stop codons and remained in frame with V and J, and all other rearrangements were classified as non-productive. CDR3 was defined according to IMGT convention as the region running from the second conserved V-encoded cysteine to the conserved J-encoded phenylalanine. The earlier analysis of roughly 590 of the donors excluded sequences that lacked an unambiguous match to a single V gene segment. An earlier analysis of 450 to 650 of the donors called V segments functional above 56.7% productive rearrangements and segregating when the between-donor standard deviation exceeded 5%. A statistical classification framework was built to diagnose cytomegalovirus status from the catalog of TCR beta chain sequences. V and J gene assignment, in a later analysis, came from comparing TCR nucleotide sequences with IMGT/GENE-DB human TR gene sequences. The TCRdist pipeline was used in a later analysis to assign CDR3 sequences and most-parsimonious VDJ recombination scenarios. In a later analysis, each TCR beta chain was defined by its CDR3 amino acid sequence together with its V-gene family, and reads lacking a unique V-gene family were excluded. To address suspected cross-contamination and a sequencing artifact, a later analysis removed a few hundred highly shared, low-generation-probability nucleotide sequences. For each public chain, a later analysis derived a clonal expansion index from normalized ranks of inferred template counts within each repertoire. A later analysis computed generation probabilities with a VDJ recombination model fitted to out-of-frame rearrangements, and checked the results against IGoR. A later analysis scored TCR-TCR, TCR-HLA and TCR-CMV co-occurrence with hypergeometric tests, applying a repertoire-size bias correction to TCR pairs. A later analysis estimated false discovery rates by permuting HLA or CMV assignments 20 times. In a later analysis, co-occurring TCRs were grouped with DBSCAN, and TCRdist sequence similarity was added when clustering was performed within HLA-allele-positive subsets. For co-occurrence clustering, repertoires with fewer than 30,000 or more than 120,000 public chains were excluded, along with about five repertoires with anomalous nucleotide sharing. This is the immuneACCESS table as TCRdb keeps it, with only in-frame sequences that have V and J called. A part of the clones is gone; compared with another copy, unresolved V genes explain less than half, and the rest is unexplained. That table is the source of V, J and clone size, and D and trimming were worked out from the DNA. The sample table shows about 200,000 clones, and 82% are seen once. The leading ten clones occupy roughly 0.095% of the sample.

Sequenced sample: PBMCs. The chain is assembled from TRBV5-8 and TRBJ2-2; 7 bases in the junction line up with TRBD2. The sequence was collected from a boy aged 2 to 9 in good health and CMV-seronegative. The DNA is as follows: TGTGCCAGCAGCTTGTTACTCAGGGAGGGCACCGGGGAGCTGTTTTTT. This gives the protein CASSLLLREGTGELFF.